Listed here are 6 T cell receptor beta chains from one sample, sequenced in a study of cytomegalovirus exposure and HLA in healthy donors. Primers for the PCR totalled 60 Vbeta and 13 Jbeta. Measured with immunoSEQ multiplex PCR; TCRdb has only the in-frame clones, and not every one. The sample lists under 250,000 clones, roughly 84% occurring once. The sequencing sample was made of PBMCs. The origin of the receptors is a human donor in good health.

This chain links TRBV7-2 with TRBJ1-1, with TRBD1 matching over 9 bases. V dropped 2 bases and J dropped 1; count of bases not matched to a gene: 5. From germline, CDR1 is SGHTA and CDR2 FQGNSA. This CDR3 spans 16 amino acids. Here the CDR3 DNA reads TGTGCCAGCAGCTTACCGGGACAGGGAAGGAACACTGAAGCTTTCTTT. The encoded protein is CASSLPGQGRNTEAFF.

A remark on this clone: Compared with germline, one end of the junction differs, possibly owing to a read error. V and J are TRBV7-9 and TRBJ2-3; perhaps TRBD2 as D (5 bases). The CDR3 spans 14 residues. Germline lookup yields CDR1 SEHNR and CDR2 FQNEAQ (reference sequence). The CDR3 sequence is CSSSPIEGLDTQYF. In nucleotides, the CDR3 is TGTTCCAGCAGCCCTATTGAGGGCTTAGATACGCAGTATTTT.

This clone showed up just a few times. The chain links TRBV2 to TRBJ1-5; a weak D match, TRBD1 (6 bases). Germline assignment: CDR1 SNHLY and CDR2 FYNNEI. With 4 bases removed from V and 6 bases from J, the gap between germline ends came to 16 bases. The CDR3 spans 15 residues. In nucleotides, the CDR3 is TGTGCCAGCAGTGTGAGTGGTCAGGGGACTCAGCCCCAGCATTTT. Protein: CASSVSGQGTQPQHF.

The chain couples TRBV5-4 to TRBJ2-2; TRBD2 aligns across 9 bases. CDR3 size: 16 residues. With 4 bases clipped from V and 5 bases from J, the junction kept 9 bases outside the gene matches. Germline CDR1 is SGHNT and CDR2 is YYREEE (reference sequence). The CDR3, as DNA: TGTGCCAGCAGCGGTAGCGGGGGCCTTCTTACCGGGGAGCTGTTTTTT. As protein: CASSGSGGLLTGELFF.

Ten or more counts support this clone. The chain carries TRBV10-3 and TRBJ2-7, with a tentative D call TRBD2 (6 bases). Germline lookup yields CDR1 ENHRY and CDR2 SYGVKD. There are 14 residues in the CDR3. V was trimmed by 3 bases and J by 2 bases, leaving 11 bases between them. CDR3 protein: CAISDRRLAYEQYF. In nucleotides, the CDR3 is TGTGCCATCAGTGACCGGAGACTAGCCTACGAGCAGTACTTC.

The chain combines TRBV6-1 with TRBJ2-1; 10 bases map to TRBD2. The CDR3 is made up of 15 amino acids. Germline V gene lookup returns CDR1 MNHNS and CDR2 SASEGT. Losses at the gene ends were 2 bases for V and 6 bases for J; bases not matched to a gene: 4. CDR3 nucleotide sequence: TGTGCCAGCAGTGAATGGCTAGCGGGGGTCAATGAGCAGTTCTTC. This gives the protein CASSEWLAGVNEQFF.